Below, 17 T cell receptor beta chains from the same sample are listed, as sequenced in a study of cytomegalovirus exposure and HLA in healthy donors. PCR used 60 Vbeta primers and 13 Jbeta primers. Generated by immunoSEQ multiplex PCR, the TCRdb table keeps only in-frame clones and is missing some. The repertoire includes roughly 45,000 clones, roughly 63% of them detected once, and about 12% sits in the top ten. Material for sequencing was PBMCs. The receptors originated from a man between 60 and 75 years old in good health and CMV-seropositive.

The sample holds a few counts of this clone. The chain combines TRBV2 with TRBJ2-5; the D gene is possibly TRBD1 (6 bases). The germline V gene encodes CDR1 SNHLY and CDR2 FYNNEI. This CDR3 is 16 amino acids long. Between the trimmed V and J ends, which lost 4 bases and 5 bases, there was a span of 20 bases. As DNA, the CDR3 is TGTGCCAGCAGTGGGGGGCCAGCCAACCTGGGGGAGACCCAGTACTTC. Amino acid sequence: CASSGGPANLGETQYF.

J is TRBJ1-1 and V is TRBV5-4; weak D call: TRBD1 (6 bases). The germline V gene has CDR1 SGHNT and CDR2 YYREEE (reference sequence). Trimming took 0 bases from V and 11 from J, leaving 11 bases between them. The CDR3 consists of 12 residues. Here the CDR3 reads CASSLVGAVAFF. In DNA form, the CDR3 reads TGTGCCAGCAGCTTGGTGGGGGCGGTGGCTTTCTTT.

This clone is a singleton in its sample. V and J are TRBV7-8 and TRBJ2-5; 7 positions match TRBD2. This CDR3 region has 15 residues. Germline CDR1 and CDR2: SGHVS and FQNEAQ. V was pared by 2 bases and J by 5 bases, with 8 bases of the junction left unmatched. The chain's CDR3 is CASSLLELASETQYF. The CDR3 region has the DNA TGTGCCAGCAGCTTATTGGAACTAGCGAGCGAGACCCAGTACTTC.

The chain links TRBV5-4 to TRBJ2-5, with 7 bases fitting TRBD1. V lost 4 bases to trimming and J lost 3 bases; unmatched junction nucleotides: 3. CDR3 length equals 13 residues. Germline CDR1 is SGHNT and CDR2 is YYREEE (reference sequence). The chain's CDR3 is CASSRGGEETQYF. CDR3 nucleotide sequence: TGTGCCAGCAGCCGAGGGGGCGAAGAGACCCAGTACTTC.

The gene calls are TRBV6-4 and TRBJ2-1, with 8 nucleotides matching TRBD2. The CDR3 is 17 amino acids. Germline V lookup: CDR1 MRHNA, CDR2 SNTAGT. V shed 4 bases, J shed 0 bases, and the junction held 8 bases outside the gene matches. The chain's CDR3 is CASSVSPSGSSYNEQFF. The CDR3 DNA reads TGTGCCAGCAGTGTATCGCCGAGCGGGAGCTCCTACAATGAGCAGTTCTTC.

The chain recombines TRBV29-1 with TRBJ2-4; 8 bases fit TRBD1. Germline CDR1 and CDR2: SQVTM and ANQGSEA. The CDR3 sequence is 14 residues long. V shed 2 bases and J 5 bases; nucleotides not matched to a gene: 5. CDR3 protein: CSVEFAGGQNIQYF. The CDR3 region has the DNA TGCAGCGTTGAATTCGCAGGGGGCCAAAACATTCAGTACTTC.

The J gene is TRBJ1-2, the V gene TRBV19, with 8 positions matching TRBD1. The CDR3 totals 14 residues. CDR1 is LNHDA, CDR2 SQIVND, per germline (reference sequence). The V and J ends lost 4 bases and 8 bases, in that order; junction bases with no gene match: 9. The CDR3 sequence is CASSTGQGVHGYTF. In DNA, the CDR3 is TGTGCCAGTAGTACCGGACAGGGAGTGCACGGCTACACCTTC.

V is TRBV2 and J is TRBJ2-5; D unresolved. Trimming left V 6 bases short and J 3 bases short, with 5 bases between. In germline, CDR1 is SNHLY, CDR2 FYNNEI. The CDR3 length is 11 residues. For the CDR3, the DNA is TGTGCCAGCAGCCTAAAAGAGACCCAGTACTTC. Protein: CASSLKETQYF. Full variable domain (remainder filled in from reference TRBV2 and TRBJ2-5): EPEVTQTPSHQVTQMGQEVILRCVPISNHLYFYWYRQILGQKVEFLVSFYNNEISEKSEIFDDQFSVERPDGSNFTLKIRSTKLEDSAMYFCASSLKETQYFGPGTRLLVL.

The chain is built from TRBV13 and TRBJ1-4; D uncertain. This CDR3 has 16 residues. Germline V gene data show CDR1 as PRHDT and CDR2 as FYEKMQ (reference sequence). V was pared by 2 bases and J by 0 bases, with 10 bases between. CDR3 bases: TGTGCCAGCAGCTTAAACTCGGTAGCAACTAATGAAAAACTGTTTTTT. Encoded protein: CASSLNSVATNEKLFF.

This clone showed up just once. The chain combines TRBV10-3 with TRBJ2-7; D perhaps matches TRBD1 (6 bases). The V and J ends lost 4 bases and 2 bases respectively, with 12 bases between them. Germline CDR1 ENHRY, CDR2 SYGVKD. The CDR3 sequence is 14 residues long. The CDR3 DNA is TGTGCCATCAGTGCGACAGGCCCAGCCTACGAGCAGTACTTC. Its protein is CAISATGPAYEQYF.

The chain recombines TRBV5-4 with TRBJ2-5, with TRBD1 matching over 9 bases. Germline trimming cut 4 bases from V and 5 bases from J; bases unmatched to any gene: 9. The CDR3 contains 15 residues. Per the germline V gene, CDR1 is SGHNT and CDR2 is YYREEE (reference sequence). In nucleotides, the CDR3 is TGTGCCAGCAGCGCTGGACAGGGGCTGGGCGAGACCCAGTACTTC. It codes for CASSAGQGLGETQYF.

Only a few counts were recorded for this clone. The chain has TRBV11-2 and TRBJ2-1; TRBD1 agrees at 8 bases. The trim removed 5 bases at V and 6 bases at J, leaving 9 bases unmatched. Germline V gene sequence: CDR1 SGHAT, CDR2 FQNNGV. The CDR3 consists of 15 residues. The CDR3 nucleotides read TGTGCCAGCAGCCCCCTCTGGACAGGGTCCAATGAGCAGTTCTTC. It is translated as CASSPLWTGSNEQFF.

In its sample, this clone was seen once. This sequence joins TRBV2 and TRBJ2-1, with a weak D call TRBD2 (5 bases). The CDR3 is made up of 11 amino acids. Germline V gene data show CDR1 as SNHLY and CDR2 as FYNNEI. V lost 8 bases and J lost 6, with 8 bases in between. The CDR3 coding sequence is TGTGCCAGCGAACGGGGCAATGAGCAGTTCTTC. This sequence encodes CASERGNEQFF.

This chain joins TRBV7-3 and TRBJ2-1; D possibly corresponds to TRBD2 (5 bases). V lost 0 bases and J lost 5, with 8 bases in between. The CDR3 runs to 14 residues. CDR1 and CDR2 from the germline V gene are SGHTA and FQGTGA. The DNA for the CDR3 is TGTGCCAGCAGCTTAACGGTAGCGAACAATGAGCAGTTCTTC. Protein: CASSLTVANNEQFF.

On this clone: The junction does not match germline at one end; this may be a read error. The V gene is TRBV29-1, the J gene TRBJ2-2; perhaps TRBD2 as D (6 bases). The germline V gene encodes CDR1 SQVTM and CDR2 ANQGSEA. The CDR3 contains 15 residues. The CDR3 DNA follows: TGCGGCGTTGTAGGCGGGGATCGGAACACCGGGGAGCTGTTTTTT. Translation gives CGVVGGDRNTGELFF.

The CDR3 nucleotides are TGCGCCAGCAGCTTGGCCGGACAGGGGGTCAACGAGCAGTACTTC. As protein: CASSLAGQGVNEQYF. This rearrangement joins TRBV5-1 to TRBJ2-7, with 10 bases aligning to TRBD1. The germline V gene encodes CDR1 SGHRS and CDR2 YFSETQ. The CDR3 is 15 amino acids. Trimming removed 0 bases from V and 5 bases from J; junction bases left unmatched: 5.

This clone was observed once. The V call is TRBV21-1, the J call TRBJ2-7; the table calls TRBD1, which could not be checked here. TRBV21-1 is a pseudogene. The CDR3 covers 15 residues. The CDR3 DNA reads as TGTGCCAGCAGCAAGTTGGGACAGGAGGCCTACGAGCAGTACTTC. Residues: CASSKLGQEAYEQYF.